These T cell receptor beta chains were read from a single sample in a study of blood T cell repertoires in COVID-19. The data were produced by immunoSEQ multiplex PCR, yet TCRdb's version contains in-frame clones alone and is incomplete. The repertoire has 100,000 to 150,000 clones, more than 65% of them found once; the top ten carry around 2%. The material sequenced was peripheral blood. The receptors shown here come from a woman in her seventies with acute or convalescent COVID-19. The CDR3 runs from the conserved cysteine through the conserved F or W. Each record gives: clone size, CDR3 length, V gene, D gene, J gene, CDR3 protein, CDR3 DNA. A D gene is named only where the DNA matches it firmly. Rows give clone size only sometimes, using once, few, many, or a class for an expanded clone.

>.|18|TRBV9|TRBD2|TRBJ2-3
CASSESGGAPISTDTQYF
TGTGCCAGCAGCGAGAGCGGGGGGGCCCCTATTAGCACAGATACGCAGTATTTT
>few|14|TRBV29-1|.|TRBJ2-3
CSVGFRGSTDTQYF
TGCAGCGTAGGATTCAGGGGAAGCACAGATACGCAGTATTTT
>.|12|TRBV6-5|.|TRBJ1-2
CASSPDSYGYTF
TGTGCCAGCAGTCCGGACAGCTATGGCTACACCTTC
>.|16|TRBV24-1|TRBD1|TRBJ2-1
CATSPASGGMGNEQFF
TGTGCCACGTCTCCGGCATCAGGGGGTATGGGTAATGAGCAGTTCTTC
>.|16|TRBV11-2|TRBD2|TRBJ2-1
CASSLEASGVDNEQFF
TGTGCCAGCAGCTTAGAGGCTAGCGGGGTTGACAATGAGCAGTTCTTC
>few|13|TRBV30|TRBD1|TRBJ1-1
CAWRRDRDTEAFF
TGTGCCTGGAGAAGAGACAGGGACACTGAAGCTTTCTTT
>.|15|TRBV6-5|TRBD1|TRBJ2-1
CASSYGTGRNNEQFF
TGTGCCAGCAGTTACGGGACAGGGAGGAACAATGAGCAGTTCTTC
>.|15|TRBV7-8|.|TRBJ2-7
CASSLLSGGDYEQYF
TGTGCCAGCAGCTTACTTTCCGGAGGGGACTACGAGCAGTACTTC
>.|15|TRBV6-2/TRBV6-3|.|TRBJ1-2
CASSYRVFGNYGYTF
TGTGCCAGCAGTTACCGGGTTTTCGGGAACTATGGCTACACCTTC
>.|13|TRBV2|.|TRBJ1-1
CASSMGAPAEAFF
TGTGCCAGCAGTATGGGGGCACCCGCTGAAGCTTTCTTT
>.|14|TRBV10-3|TRBD2|TRBJ2-1
CAISGVAGGNEQFF
TGTGCCATCAGCGGGGTAGCGGGAGGAAATGAGCAGTTCTTC
>.|15|TRBV24-1|TRBD2|TRBJ2-3
CATSDWTSGRNTQYF
TGTGCCACCAGTGATTGGACTAGCGGGAGGAATACGCAGTATTTT
>.|14|TRBV18|.|TRBJ1-3
CASFTSTTGNTIYF
TGTGCCAGCTTTACCTCGACAACTGGAAACACCATATATTTT
>.|15|TRBV5-1|TRBD1|TRBJ1-1
CASSFQGAGNTEAFF
TGCGCCAGCAGCTTCCAGGGGGCCGGGAACACTGAAGCTTTCTTT
>.|14|TRBV21-1|.|TRBJ1-3
CAQRKEGSGNTIYF
TGTGCCCAGCGGAAGGAGGGTTCTGGAAACACCATATATTTT
>.|14|TRBV2|TRBD1|TRBJ1-5
CASSLGQSHQPQHF
TGTGCCAGCAGCCTGGGACAGTCCCATCAGCCCCAGCATTTT
>.|18|TRBV5-1|TRBD2|TRBJ2-2
CASSLSGLAGSLAGELFF
TGCGCCAGCAGCTTGTCGGGACTAGCGGGAAGTCTGGCCGGGGAGCTGTTTTTT
>.|18|TRBV21-1|.|TRBJ2-3
CASSKVGMTGVGTDTQYF
TGTGCCAGCAGCAAAGTAGGGATGACAGGGGTGGGCACAGATACGCAGTATTTT
>few|15|TRBV5-1|TRBD2|TRBJ2-2
CASSLLAGDTGELFF
TGCGCCAGCAGCCTCCTAGCGGGGGACACCGGGGAGCTGTTTTTT
>.|15|TRBV2|.|TRBJ1-4
CASRSEAVGYEKLFF
TGTGCCAGCAGATCGGAGGCCGTGGGATATGAAAAACTGTTTTTT
>.|15|TRBV28|.|TRBJ1-1
CASSFIAQGNTEAFF
TGTGCCAGCAGTTTCATCGCACAGGGGAACACTGAAGCTTTCTTT
>.|16|TRBV24-1|TRBD2|TRBJ2-1
CATSLTSGRNYNEQFF
TGTGCCACCAGTCTGACTAGCGGGAGGAATTACAATGAGCAGTTCTTC
>.|17|TRBV7-8|TRBD1|TRBJ2-7
CASSTGTGKSWTYEQYF
TGTGCCAGCAGCACCGGGACAGGGAAGTCTTGGACCTACGAGCAGTACTTC
>few|14|TRBV5-1|.|TRBJ1-2
CASSFGGAEGGYTF
TGCGCCAGCAGCTTTGGTGGGGCGGAAGGTGGCTACACCTTC
>.|15|TRBV19|TRBD1|TRBJ2-1
CASKRGTGFGNEQFF
TGTGCCAGTAAAAGGGGGACAGGGTTTGGGAATGAGCAGTTCTTC
>few|14|TRBV11-2|.|TRBJ1-2
CASSQDFGDYGYTF
TGTGCCAGCAGCCAGGACTTTGGGGACTATGGCTACACCTTC
>.|16|TRBV10-1|.|TRBJ1-6
CASRLERQVSGSPLHF
TGCGCCAGCAGGTTAGAGCGACAGGTTTCAGGTTCACCCCTCCACTTT
>.|13|TRBV29-1|TRBD1|TRBJ1-2
CSTRTGTGNGYTF
TGCAGCACTAGGACAGGCACCGGGAATGGCTACACCTTC
>once|13|TRBV6-1|.|TRBJ1-1
CASSERTVTEAFF
TGTGCCAGCAGTGAACGGACAGTCACTGAAGCTTTCTTT
>few|14|TRBV7-2|.|TRBJ1-6
CASSLEGANSPLHF
TGTGCCAGCAGCTTAGAGGGAGCTAATTCACCCCTCCACTTT
>.|16|TRBV7-9|.|TRBJ1-3
CASSHGRPSAGNTIYF
TGTGCCAGCAGCCACGGTCGCCCATCCGCTGGAAACACCATATATTTT
>.|18|TRBV7-9|.|TRBJ2-6
CASSRYLAGKKGANVLTF
TGTGCCAGCAGCCGATACCTCGCAGGGAAGAAGGGGGCCAACGTCCTGACTTTC
>.|16|TRBV6-4|TRBD2|TRBJ2-1
CASSDSLAGDYNEQFF
TGTGCCAGCAGTGACTCCCTAGCGGGAGATTACAATGAGCAGTTCTTC
>.|14|TRBV5-1|.|TRBJ1-2
CASSLAAPGGGYTF
TGCGCCAGCAGCTTGGCCGCTCCGGGAGGTGGCTACACCTTC
>few|11|TRBV27|.|TRBJ1-1
CASSLGARAFF
TGTGCCAGCAGTCTGGGAGCTCGAGCTTTCTTT
>.|15|TRBV27|TRBD2|TRBJ2-5
CASTPSGAFVLAQYF
TGTGCCAGCACCCCTAGCGGCGCTTTTGTGTTGGCCCAGTACTTC
>once|17|TRBV5-4|TRBD1|TRBJ1-2
CASSWGSTGGAGYGYTF
TGTGCCAGCAGCTGGGGGTCCACAGGGGGCGCGGGCTATGGCTACACCTTC
>once|15|TRBV10-3|.|TRBJ2-2
CAISLQGPNTGELFF
TGTGCCATCAGCCTACAGGGACCGAACACCGGGGAGCTGTTTTTT
>few|15|TRBV3-1/TRBV3-2|TRBD2|TRBJ2-5
CAPPVGLDSEETQYF
TGTGCCCCTCCAGTCGGACTAGACAGCGAAGAGACCCAGTACTTC
>.|15|TRBV18|TRBD1|TRBJ1-1
CASSPWGQANTEAFF
TGTGCCAGCTCACCATGGGGACAGGCGAACACTGAAGCTTTCTTT
>few|15|TRBV7-8|.|TRBJ1-1
CASSLVGVLQGALQF
TGTGCCAGCAGCTTAGTTGGGGTCCTACAGGGCGCCCTACAATTT
>few|13|TRBV13|.|TRBJ1-2
CASSLGRNYGYTF
TGTGCCAGCAGCTTAGGCAGGAACTATGGCTACACCTTC
>.|14|TRBV5-1|TRBD1|TRBJ1-2
CASSLVAGGYGYTF
TGCGCCAGCAGCTTGGTTGCAGGGGGGTATGGCTACACCTTC
>once|13|TRBV24-1|TRBD1|TRBJ2-7
CAAYRDRVGEQYF
TGTGCCGCGTACCGGGACAGGGTTGGCGAGCAGTACTTC
>few|13|TRBV2|.|TRBJ2-1
CASSELRNNEQFF
TGTGCCAGCAGTGAACTCAGGAACAATGAGCAGTTCTTC
>.|15|TRBV4-3|.|TRBJ2-3
CASSQDSEASDTQYF
TGCGCCAGCAGCCAAGATTCGGAGGCCTCAGATACGCAGTATTTT
>.|15|TRBV27|.|TRBJ2-1
CASSLTADAYNEQFF
TGTGCCAGCAGTTTAACGGCGGATGCCTACAATGAGCAGTTCTTC
>.|13|TRBV29-1|.|TRBJ2-3
CSVDPRGTDTQYF
TGCAGCGTTGATCCACGGGGCACAGATACGCAGTATTTT
>few|13|TRBV3-1/TRBV3-2|.|TRBJ1-6
CASSLRLASPLHF
TGTGCCAGCAGCCTTCGACTGGCCTCACCCCTCCACTTT
>few|12|TRBV11-2|.|TRBJ1-1
CASSPQTGGAFF
TGTGCCAGCAGCCCGCAGACAGGTGGGGCTTTCTTT
>.|18|TRBV5-5|.|TRBJ1-4
CASSLGDPGVRTNEKLFF
TGTGCCAGCAGCTTGGGTGATCCAGGGGTTAGGACTAATGAAAAACTGTTTTTT
>few|14|TRBV5-1|TRBD2|TRBJ2-5
CASSLGGGEETQYF
TGCGCCAGCAGCTTGGGGGGAGGGGAAGAGACCCAGTACTTC